A selection of T cell receptor beta chains follows, all from one sample in a study of shared clonotypes between healthy human individuals. Sequenced by immunoSEQ multiplex PCR; TCRdb stores in-frame clones only, minus some. The data show fewer than 350,000 clones, with roughly 87% seen just once and 15% to 20% held by the top ten. The sample consisted of memory CD8+ T cells sorted from blood. All receptors come from a man aged 18 to 29 in good health. CDR3s include the opening cysteine and the closing phenylalanine or tryptophan. A D gene is named only where the DNA matches it firmly.

CDR3aa: CAWSFGPNTGELFF
d_gene: .
v_gene: TRBV30
j_gene: TRBJ2-2

CDR3aa: CASSDMTSIETQYF
d_gene: .
v_gene: TRBV2
j_gene: TRBJ2-5

CDR3aa: CASSLVGGISYGYTF
d_gene: .
v_gene: TRBV5-1
j_gene: TRBJ1-2

CDR3aa: CASTSQEKWNGELFF
d_gene: .
v_gene: TRBV7-9
j_gene: TRBJ2-2

CDR3aa: CSVAHGGYEQYF
d_gene: .
v_gene: TRBV29-1
j_gene: TRBJ2-7

CDR3aa: CASSSHLGGGSYNEQFF
d_gene: TRBD2
v_gene: TRBV7-2
j_gene: TRBJ2-1

CDR3aa: CASSFWTQETQYF
d_gene: .
v_gene: TRBV28
j_gene: TRBJ2-5

CDR3aa: CASSTPLDIGGEKLFF
d_gene: .
v_gene: TRBV28
j_gene: TRBJ1-4

CDR3aa: CASSPWDRITDTQYF
d_gene: TRBD1
v_gene: TRBV7-9
j_gene: TRBJ2-3

CDR3aa: CASSLLQNTEAFF
d_gene: .
v_gene: TRBV5-6
j_gene: TRBJ1-1

CDR3aa: CASSELVGGVADTQYF
d_gene: .
v_gene: TRBV6-1
j_gene: TRBJ2-3

CDR3aa: CASSLDVTGEQYF
d_gene: .
v_gene: TRBV5-1
j_gene: TRBJ2-7

CDR3aa: CASSEWDSETQYF
d_gene: TRBD1
v_gene: TRBV6-1
j_gene: TRBJ2-5

CDR3aa: CASSLEAAGYEQYF
d_gene: .
v_gene: TRBV6-1
j_gene: TRBJ2-7

CDR3aa: CACFRDYKYNEQFF
d_gene: TRBD2
v_gene: TRBV30
j_gene: TRBJ2-1

CDR3aa: CASSRNPGHSYEQYF
d_gene: .
v_gene: TRBV5-1
j_gene: TRBJ2-7

CDR3aa: CASSPLDQEANEKLFF
d_gene: .
v_gene: TRBV28
j_gene: TRBJ1-4

CDR3aa: CASSLSPGYEQYF
d_gene: .
v_gene: TRBV7-3
j_gene: TRBJ2-7

CDR3aa: CASSLPDGTYEQYF
d_gene: .
v_gene: TRBV7-8
j_gene: TRBJ2-7

CDR3aa: CASSLLRGNTEAFF
d_gene: .
v_gene: TRBV6-5
j_gene: TRBJ1-1

CDR3aa: CASSQGFLAGETQYF
d_gene: TRBD2
v_gene: TRBV27
j_gene: TRBJ2-5

CDR3aa: CASSVRDSRIAYEQYF
d_gene: .
v_gene: TRBV7-2
j_gene: TRBJ2-7

CDR3aa: CATADGASYEQYF
d_gene: .
v_gene: TRBV27
j_gene: TRBJ2-7

CDR3aa: CASSPDTTSGNTIYF
d_gene: .
v_gene: TRBV9
j_gene: TRBJ1-3

CDR3aa: CASSFQGQYHEQYF
d_gene: .
v_gene: TRBV27
j_gene: TRBJ2-7

CDR3aa: CASSQDRGAGANVLTF
d_gene: .
v_gene: TRBV4-1
j_gene: TRBJ2-6

CDR3aa: CASSPGQGIWALHF
d_gene: TRBD1
v_gene: TRBV4-1
j_gene: TRBJ1-6

CDR3aa: CASSVMTGVNTEAFF
d_gene: TRBD1
v_gene: TRBV25-1
j_gene: TRBJ1-1

CDR3aa: CASSIEVHSQSRANVLTF
d_gene: .
v_gene: TRBV7-4
j_gene: TRBJ2-6

CDR3aa: CASSVDWGSNEKLFF
d_gene: .
v_gene: TRBV9
j_gene: TRBJ1-4

CDR3aa: CASSPSSSGLTYEQYF
d_gene: TRBD2
v_gene: TRBV7-8
j_gene: TRBJ2-7

CDR3aa: CASSSSPGEPRDQYF
d_gene: .
v_gene: TRBV7-9
j_gene: TRBJ2-5

CDR3aa: CASSPPVVGAPWETQYF
d_gene: .
v_gene: TRBV18
j_gene: TRBJ2-5

CDR3aa: CASSLGAGGASDTQYF
d_gene: .
v_gene: TRBV7-6
j_gene: TRBJ2-3

CDR3aa: CASSISYTEAFF
d_gene: .
v_gene: TRBV19
j_gene: TRBJ1-1

CDR3aa: CASSQGLGLVGETQYF
d_gene: .
v_gene: TRBV4-1
j_gene: TRBJ2-5

CDR3aa: CAISEPPGQISLF
d_gene: TRBD1
v_gene: TRBV10-3
j_gene: TRBJ2-3

CDR3aa: CASSLAGETQYF
d_gene: .
v_gene: TRBV7-8
j_gene: TRBJ2-5

CDR3aa: CASSRTGASTDTQYF
d_gene: .
v_gene: TRBV7-9
j_gene: TRBJ2-3

CDR3aa: CASSVYLSTDTQYF
d_gene: .
v_gene: TRBV9
j_gene: TRBJ2-3

CDR3aa: CASSLPYTQGDQETQYF
d_gene: .
v_gene: TRBV5-1
j_gene: TRBJ2-5

CDR3aa: CASSPQGLGYTQYF
d_gene: .
v_gene: TRBV6-6
j_gene: TRBJ2-3

CDR3aa: CATGNGVWEQYF
d_gene: .
v_gene: TRBV15
j_gene: TRBJ2-7

CDR3aa: CASMGYGYTF
d_gene: .
v_gene: TRBV19
j_gene: TRBJ1-2

CDR3aa: CASRRGSHEQFF
d_gene: .
v_gene: TRBV5-4
j_gene: TRBJ2-1

CDR3aa: CASSLALAGGLNEQFF
d_gene: TRBD2
v_gene: TRBV5-6
j_gene: TRBJ2-1

CDR3aa: CASSLVASGIDIQYF
d_gene: TRBD2
v_gene: TRBV7-8
j_gene: TRBJ2-4

CDR3aa: CASSVEHRGPSTDTQYF
d_gene: TRBD1
v_gene: TRBV9
j_gene: TRBJ2-3

CDR3aa: CSVRQGSGNTIYF
d_gene: TRBD1
v_gene: TRBV29-1
j_gene: TRBJ1-3

CDR3aa: CASRLPPGETFWYSGNTIYF
d_gene: .
v_gene: TRBV27
j_gene: TRBJ1-3

CDR3aa: CASSYTGGYTDTQYF
d_gene: TRBD1
v_gene: TRBV27
j_gene: TRBJ2-3

CDR3aa: CASSLGRIGTGTYEQYF
d_gene: TRBD1
v_gene: TRBV7-9
j_gene: TRBJ2-7

CDR3aa: CASSESRGLNTEAFF
d_gene: .
v_gene: TRBV6-1
j_gene: TRBJ1-1